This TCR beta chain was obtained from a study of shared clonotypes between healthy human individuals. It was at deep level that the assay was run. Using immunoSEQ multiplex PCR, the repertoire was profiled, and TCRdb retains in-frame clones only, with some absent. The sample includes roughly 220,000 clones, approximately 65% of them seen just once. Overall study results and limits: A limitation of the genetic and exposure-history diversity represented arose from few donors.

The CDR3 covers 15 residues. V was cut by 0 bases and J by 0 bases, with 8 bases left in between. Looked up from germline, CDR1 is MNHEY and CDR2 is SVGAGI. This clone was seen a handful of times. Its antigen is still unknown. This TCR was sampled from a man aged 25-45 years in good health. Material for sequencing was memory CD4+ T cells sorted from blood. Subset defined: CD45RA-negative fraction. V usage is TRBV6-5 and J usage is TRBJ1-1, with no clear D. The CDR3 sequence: CASSYSKYVNTEAFF. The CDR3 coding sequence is TGTGCCAGCAGTTACTCGAAATATGTGAACACTGAAGCTTTCTTT.